These 14 T cell receptor beta chains were all obtained from the same sample, sequenced in a study of T-cell reconstitution after alpha-beta-depleted transplantation in children. A TCRbeta library incorporating unique molecular identifiers was prepared. TCRdb independently ran MiXCR on the PCR reads; one entry per CDR3 protein. This sample yields 300,000 to 350,000 distinct CDR3 sequences, of which around 16% are seen a single time; around 41% belongs to the top ten. Sequenced material: PBMCs, mostly from graft donor cells, taken 360 days after TCRalphabeta/CD19-depleted stem cell transplant. The origin of the receptors is a male patient aged 2 to 10 who had a stem cell transplant for acute lymphoblastic leukemia, so the T cells may come from the graft donor.

This clonotype has more than one count but fewer than ten. The chain links TRBV27 to TRBJ1-6; D is ambiguous. CDR1 and CDR2 from the germline V gene are MNHEY and SMNVEV (reference sequence). Trimming removed 6 bases from V and 3 bases from J, with 12 bases in between. The CDR3 consists of 15 residues. The CDR3: CASRPQYFYNSPLHF. As DNA, the CDR3 is TGTGCCAGCAGACCGCAGTATTTCTATAATTCACCCCTCCACTTT.

This clonotype was observed at least ten times. The CDR3 DNA reads TGCAGTGCTAGAGTTCTCGTGGTCTTCCAGCGGGAGGACGATGAGCAGTTCTTC. Residues: CSARVLVVFQREDDEQFF. This chain links TRBV20-1 with TRBJ2-1; 9 nucleotides agree with TRBD2. Germline CDR1 and CDR2: DFQATT and SNEGSKA (reference sequence). The junction had 18 bases not matched to a gene; V was cut back by 1 base and J by 8 bases. The CDR3 covers 18 residues.

This clonotype was seen only a few times. V usage is TRBV28 and J usage is TRBJ2-3; D gene ambiguous. Germline V gene lookup returns CDR1 MDHEN and CDR2 SYDVKM. Trimming took 7 bases from V and 3 from J, leaving 14 bases between them. This CDR3 contains 14 residues. CDR3 DNA: TGTGCCAGCAAATCCCGCTTACGAACAGATACGCAGTATTTT. As protein: CASKSRLRTDTQYF.

The rearrangement uses TRBV29-1 and TRBJ1-1, with TRBD1 as a possible D gene (6 bases). The CDR3 sequence is 12 residues long. Germline CDR1 and CDR2: SQVTM and ANQGSEA. Trimming stripped 5 bases from V and 5 bases from J, with 12 bases between. This CDR3 is CSVTGYGTEAFF. The CDR3 nucleotides read TGCAGCGTTACAGGGTACGGAACTGAAGCTTTCTTT. Drawing the rest from reference TRBV29-1 and TRBJ1-1, the complete variable domain is SAVISQKPSRDICQRGTSLTIQCQVDSQVTMMFWYRQQPGQSLTLIATANQGSEATYESGFVIDKFPISRPNLTFSTLTVSNMSPEDSSIYLCSVTGYGTEAFFGQGTRLTVV.

This clonotype showed up many times. The V gene is TRBV7-8, the J gene TRBJ2-3; 10 bases agree with TRBD1. V shed 9 bases and J 1 base; nucleotides not matched to a gene: 7. The CDR3 has 15 residues. The V gene's germline CDR1 is SGHVS and CDR2 FQNEAQ. The CDR3 protein is CASRPGTGGTDTQYF. The CDR3 nucleotides are TGTGCCAGTCGCCCCGGGACAGGGGGCACAGATACGCAGTATTTT.

This clonotype was seen repeatedly, ten times or more. The V and J genes are TRBV5-1 and TRBJ2-4; TRBD1 is a possible D gene (6 bases). The germline V gene encodes CDR1 SGHRS and CDR2 YFSETQ. This CDR3 has 16 amino acids. V was cut by 4 bases and J by 0 bases, with 14 bases left in between. The CDR3 protein is CASSPGDTLAKNIQYF. As DNA, the CDR3 is TGCGCCAGCAGCCCCGGGGACACTTTAGCCAAAAACATTCAGTACTTC.

DNA of the CDR3: TGCGCCAGCAGCCAAGATTGGAGGGGAGGGGGCAGATACGAGCAGTACTTC. Its protein product is CASSQDWRGGGRYEQYF. The chain employs TRBV4-3 and TRBJ2-7; D possibly matches TRBD1 or TRBD2 (7 bases each). The germline V gene has CDR1 LGHNA and CDR2 YSLEER. V was clipped by 0 bases and J by 4 bases, with 19 bases between them. The CDR3 spans 17 residues.

This clonotype has just one count. The chain couples TRBV7-3 to TRBJ2-3, with D maybe TRBD2 (6 bases). Trimming took 2 bases from V and 0 from J, leaving 9 bases between them. Germline V gene sequence: CDR1 SGHTA, CDR2 FQGTGA. The CDR3 contains 15 residues. The CDR3 sequence: CASSLWGRSTDTQYF. The CDR3 bases are TGTGCCAGCAGCTTATGGGGGAGGAGCACAGATACGCAGTATTTT.

This clonotype was observed a handful of times. V is TRBV7-8 and J is TRBJ2-5; D perhaps matches TRBD1 (6 bases). Germline-derived CDR1 and CDR2 are SGHVS and FQNEAQ. The V gene lost 1 base and the J gene lost 5 bases, with 14 bases spanning the gap. The CDR3 is 15 residues long. CDR3 nucleotide sequence: TGTGCCAGCAGCTTAGACAGGGCCGGCAGGGAGACCCAGTACTTC. Translation: CASSLDRAGRETQYF.

J is TRBJ2-1 and V is TRBV7-9; unclear D gene. V dropped 3 bases and J dropped 9 bases, with 21 bases sitting between them. CDR3 size: 16 residues. Looked up from germline, CDR1 is SEHNR and CDR2 is FQNEAQ (reference sequence). In nucleotides, the CDR3 is TGTGCCAGCAGCTTTACAGCCCGCTCGGGTTCAAGTGAGCAGTTCTTC. It yields the protein CASSFTARSGSSEQFF.

At least ten counts were recorded for this clonotype. J is TRBJ2-7 and V is TRBV6-5, with 10 bases aligning to TRBD2. This CDR3 is built from 15 residues. Germline lookup yields CDR1 MNHEY and CDR2 SVGAGI. V trimming: 4 bases; J trimming: 0 bases; junction bases outside the gene matches: 3. The CDR3 loop reads CASSSGTSDSYEQYF. CDR3 nucleotide sequence: TGTGCCAGCAGTTCCGGGACTAGCGACTCCTACGAGCAGTACTTC.

This clonotype was detected ten times or more. V usage is TRBV6-2 or TRBV6-3 and J usage is TRBJ2-1; 14 nucleotides match TRBD2. CDR3 size: 21 residues. Trimming cost V 2 bases and J 5 bases; bases outside gene matches: 17. CDR1 is MNHEY and CDR2 is SVGEGT in the germline V gene. CDR3 DNA: TGTGCCAGCAGTTACGCAGTGACTAGCGGGAGGGGGGCCTTAGGGGACAATGAGCAGTTCTTC. Translating it yields CASSYAVTSGRGALGDNEQFF.

This clonotype was detected a few times. The rearrangement links TRBV28 to TRBJ2-1; 9 positions agree with TRBD2. The CDR3 has 14 amino acids. V gave up 3 bases and J gave up 8 bases; unmatched junction bases: 5. Per germline, CDR1 MDHEN and CDR2 SYDVKM. Written as DNA, the CDR3 is TGTGCCAGCAGTTTTCTTCTAGCGGGATATGAGCAGTTCTTC. Translation: CASSFLLAGYEQFF.

This chain joins TRBV5-6 and TRBJ1-2; D gene uncertain. Deletions cut 0 bases from V and 4 bases from J, with 13 bases between. The CDR3 has 15 residues. The V gene's germline CDR1 is SGHDT and CDR2 YYEEEE. In nucleotides, the CDR3 is TGTGCCAGCAGCTTGGCAGGTTTGGGTGGCTATGGCTACACCTTC. Its translation is CASSLAGLGGYGYTF.